Listed below are T cell receptor beta chains from one sample, sequenced in a study of blood T cell repertoires in COVID-19. The data were produced by immunoSEQ multiplex PCR, yet TCRdb's version contains in-frame clones alone and is incomplete. The repertoire includes about 150,000 clones, about four fifths of them detected once, and over 12% sits in the top ten. The specimen sequenced was peripheral blood. The receptors here all came from a human donor with acute or convalescent COVID-19. The donor label of this sample is uncertain. Each CDR3 is given with its conserved first and last residue. The D gene is left open where the match is weak. Expanded clones get a size class; other rows say once, few or many, or leave the size out.

TRBV5-1	.	.	TRBJ1-4	CASSLVGGLGGEKLFF	TGCGCCAGCAGCTTGGTGGGGGGACTCGGCGGGGAAAAACTGTTTTTT
TRBV24-1	.	TRBD1	TRBJ2-3	CATSEGDRSYTDTQYF	TGTGCCACCAGTGAAGGGGACAGGTCATACACAGATACGCAGTATTTT
TRBV18	few	TRBD1	TRBJ1-2	CASSPPSGTGVSNYGYTF	TGTGCCAGCTCACCGCCATCCGGGACAGGGGTGTCTAACTATGGCTACACCTTC
TRBV5-1	.	.	TRBJ2-2	CASSLTDSENTGELFF	TGCGCCAGCAGCTTAACCGACAGCGAGAACACCGGGGAGCTGTTTTTT
TRBV11-3	few	TRBD2	TRBJ2-1	CASSPTLGGGNNEQFF	TGTGCCAGCAGCCCCACATTGGGCGGGGGTAACAATGAGCAGTTCTTC
TRBV7-9	.	TRBD1	TRBJ1-3	CAIRQGKSGNTIYF	TGTGCCATCCGACAGGGGAAGTCTGGAAACACCATATATTTT
TRBV19	.	TRBD1	TRBJ1-2	CASSMTGKYYGYTF	TGTGCCAGTAGCATGACAGGGAAGTACTATGGCTACACCTTC
TRBV6-1	.	TRBD1	TRBJ1-1	CASSESRNRGSEAFF	TGTGCCAGCAGTGAATCGAGAAACAGGGGCTCTGAAGCTTTCTTT
TRBV15	.	.	TRBJ1-4	CATSRGGRGGEKLFF	TGTGCCACCAGCAGAGGGGGCAGGGGTGGTGAAAAACTGTTTTTT
TRBV15	.	.	TRBJ1-3	CATSSLGLLGNTIYF	TGTGCCACCAGCAGCCTGGGACTATTGGGAAACACCATATATTTT
TRBV2	.	TRBD2	TRBJ2-3	CASTLAGATDTQYF	TGTGCCAGCACCCTAGCGGGGGCCACAGATACGCAGTATTTT
TRBV5-4	.	TRBD1	TRBJ2-3	CASSPDRWDTQYF	TGTGCCAGCAGCCCGGACAGGTGGGATACGCAGTATTTT
TRBV4-2	.	.	TRBJ2-5	CASSQDDRVQETQYF	TGTGCCAGCAGCCAAGACGATAGAGTCCAAGAGACCCAGTACTTC
TRBV4-1	.	.	TRBJ2-1	CASSLRTGGNEQFF	TGCGCCAGCAGTCTACGGACCGGGGGCAATGAGCAGTTCTTC
TRBV20-1	.	TRBD1	TRBJ1-2	CSASQGVGYGYTF	TGCAGTGCTAGTCAGGGGGTGGGCTATGGCTACACCTTC
TRBV10-3	.	.	TRBJ1-2	CAISGQTTGLDYGYTF	TGTGCCATCAGTGGGCAGACTACAGGGTTGGACTATGGCTACACCTTC
TRBV7-2	.	.	TRBJ2-2	CASSLPPGRRNTGELFF	TGTGCCAGCAGCTTACCCCCGGGAAGGAGGAACACCGGGGAGCTGTTTTTT
TRBV29-1	.	.	TRBJ1-2	CSVDPMGVNYGYTF	TGCAGCGTTGACCCCATGGGAGTTAACTATGGCTACACCTTC
TRBV6-5	.	.	TRBJ1-2	CASSNQQGNYGYTF	TGTGCCAGCAGTAACCAACAGGGAAACTATGGCTACACCTTC
TRBV5-1	.	.	TRBJ1-5	CASSFGGNQPQHF	TGCGCCAGCAGCTTCGGAGGCAATCAGCCCCAGCATTTT
TRBV18	.	TRBD2	TRBJ2-5	CASSLGLAGGSNQETQYF	TGTGCCAGCTCACTTGGACTAGCGGGGGGCTCTAACCAAGAGACCCAGTACTTC
TRBV2	.	TRBD1	TRBJ1-3	CASSEDTRGLGNTIYF	TGTGCCAGCAGTGAAGATACGAGGGGGCTAGGAAACACCATATATTTT
TRBV9	.	.	TRBJ1-5	CASSVGGTGNQPQHF	TGTGCCAGCAGCGTAGGCGGAACAGGTAATCAGCCCCAGCATTTT
TRBV27	.	.	TRBJ1-3	CASSSRSSGTGNTIYF	TGTGCCAGCAGTTCACGATCCTCAGGGACTGGAAACACCATATATTTT
TRBV19	.	TRBD1	TRBJ1-5	CASSTGQGWQPQHF	TGTGCCAGTAGTACCGGACAGGGATGGCAGCCCCAGCATTTT
TRBV14	.	TRBD1	TRBJ2-3	CASSQGFQGAADTQYF	TGTGCCAGCAGCCAAGGTTTCCAGGGGGCCGCGGATACGCAGTATTTT
TRBV5-1	.	.	TRBJ1-2	CASSLERAGGSYTF	TGCGCCAGCAGCTTGGAGAGGGCCGGGGGGAGCTACACCTTC
TRBV7-3	.	.	TRBJ2-3	CASSLGQTTDTQYF	TGTGCCAGCAGCCTCGGACAGACCACAGATACGCAGTATTTT
TRBV5-6	.	.	TRBJ1-5	CASSLDGGLNQPQHF	TGTGCCAGCAGCTTGGATGGGGGCCTCAATCAGCCCCAGCATTTT
TRBV19	.	TRBD1	TRBJ1-5	CASSTGQFNQPQHF	TGTGCCAGTAGTACGGGACAGTTTAATCAGCCCCAGCATTTT
TRBV2	once	.	TRBJ1-5	CASSELQGYQPQHF	TGTGCCAGCAGTGAACTGCAGGGATATCAGCCCCAGCATTTT
TRBV2	few	.	TRBJ1-2	CASSEMRSYGYTF	TGTGCCAGCAGTGAAATGAGGAGCTATGGCTACACCTTC
TRBV5-4	.	.	TRBJ1-2	CASSWGGSNYGYTF	TGTGCCAGCAGCTGGGGGGGGTCTAACTATGGCTACACCTTC
TRBV27	.	TRBD1	TRBJ1-4	CASSIATGGSEKLFF	TGTGCCAGCAGTATCGCGACAGGGGGAAGTGAAAAACTGTTTTTT
TRBV3-1/TRBV3-2	once	TRBD1	TRBJ1-1	CASSLNRGMNTEAFF	TGTGCCAGCAGTCTTAACAGGGGAATGAACACTGAAGCTTTCTTT
TRBV29-1	.	TRBD1	TRBJ1-2	CSVGGGAEGYTF	TGCAGCGTTGGAGGGGGCGCGGAAGGCTACACCTTC
TRBV29-1	.	.	TRBJ1-2	CSSQSASGGYTF	TGCAGCTCTCAGAGTGCCAGCGGTGGCTACACCTTC
TRBV6-1	.	TRBD1	TRBJ2-5	CASSEGTGGLTQYF	TGTGCCAGCAGTGAAGGGACAGGGGGGCTGACCCAGTACTTC
TRBV13	few	.	TRBJ1-5	CASSLGRGQPQHF	TGTGCCAGCAGCTTAGGCCGGGGTCAGCCCCAGCATTTT
TRBV7-9	.	TRBD1	TRBJ1-1	CASSLVGTGGAEAFF	TGTGCCAGCAGCTTAGTAGGGACAGGGGGTGCTGAAGCTTTCTTT
TRBV5-8	.	TRBD1	TRBJ1-2	CASSLDRDRGRYGYTF	TGTGCCAGCAGCCTCGACCGGGACAGGGGACGTTATGGCTACACCTTC
TRBV19	.	TRBD1	TRBJ1-2	CASSPRTGINYGYTF	TGTGCCAGTAGTCCCCGGACAGGGATAAACTATGGCTACACCTTC
TRBV20-1	few	.	TRBJ1-2	CSAPGERGYTF	TGCAGTGCCCCAGGGGAGAGGGGCTACACCTTC
TRBV20-1	.	.	TRBJ1-5	CSASRGGASNQPQHF	TGCAGTGCTAGTCGGGGAGGGGCTTCCAATCAGCCCCAGCATTTT
TRBV2	.	TRBD1	TRBJ1-5	CASSLTGGSNQPQHF	TGTGCCAGCAGTTTGACAGGGGGGAGCAATCAGCCCCAGCATTTT
TRBV6-2/TRBV6-3	.	.	TRBJ2-7	CASSYSSDTSYEQYF	TGTGCCAGCAGTTACTCGAGTGACACCTCCTACGAGCAGTACTTC
TRBV7-9	.	TRBD1	TRBJ1-1	CASSSGQGPNTEAFF	TGTGCCAGCAGCTCAGGACAGGGGCCGAACACTGAAGCTTTCTTT
TRBV2	.	.	TRBJ1-3	CASRAGQMRRVGSGNTIYF	TGTGCCAGCAGAGCCGGACAGATGAGACGGGTTGGGTCTGGAAACACCATATATTTT
TRBV2	.	TRBD1	TRBJ1-6	CASSDRVRSPLHF	TGTGCCAGCTCGGACAGGGTTCGTTCACCCCTCCACTTT
TRBV2	.	.	TRBJ1-5	CASSELGVRQPQHF	TGTGCCAGCAGTGAATTAGGGGTACGACAGCCCCAGCATTTT
TRBV4-2	.	.	TRBJ2-7	CASSQGSWGLLSYEQYF	TGTGCCAGCAGCCAAGGGTCCTGGGGCCTCCTCTCCTACGAGCAGTACTTC
TRBV7-2	.	.	TRBJ1-1	CASSFGGGDLAFF	TGTGCCAGCAGCTTCGGGGGAGGGGACTTGGCTTTCTTT
TRBV10-3	.	.	TRBJ1-1	CAIRGGVNTEAFF	TGTGCCATTCGGGGGGGGGTGAACACTGAAGCTTTCTTT
TRBV6-2/TRBV6-3	.	.	TRBJ1-5	CASSYSALPNQPQHF	TGTGCCAGCAGTTACTCGGCCCTCCCGAATCAGCCCCAGCATTTT
TRBV7-2	.	.	TRBJ1-1	CASSSPQAGRTEAFF	TGTGCCAGCAGCTCACCGCAAGCGGGGAGGACTGAAGCTTTCTTT
TRBV19	.	TRBD1	TRBJ1-2	CASNQDRYYGYTF	TGTGCGAGTAACCAGGACAGGTACTATGGCTACACCTTC
TRBV5-8	.	.	TRBJ1-5	CASTVGGYSNQPQHF	TGTGCCAGCACCGTTGGAGGTTATAGCAATCAGCCCCAGCATTTT
TRBV12-5	.	TRBD1	TRBJ2-7	CASGLTQGGRRWEQYF	TGTGCTAGTGGTCTGACCCAAGGGGGCCGACGATGGGAGCAGTACTTC
TRBV6-5	once	.	TRBJ1-2	CASSTTGKTNYGYTF	TGTGCCAGCAGTACAACAGGGAAGACTAACTATGGCTACACCTTC
TRBV10-2	few	TRBD2	TRBJ2-1	CASSRLAGGLYNEQFF	TGCGCCAGCAGCAGACTAGCGGGGGGCCTATACAATGAGCAGTTCTTC